The 9 T cell receptor beta chains in this list originate from one sample, sequenced in a study of blood T cell repertoires in COVID-19. Sequenced by immunoSEQ multiplex PCR; TCRdb stores in-frame clones only, minus some. The sample shows 200,000 to 300,000 clones, about 89% of them seen only once. The source material was PBMCs or T cells enriched from blood (not recorded which). All receptors come from a woman aged 25 to 39 who had recovered from COVID-19.

The chain has TRBV7-8 and TRBJ1-1, with 8 nucleotides matching TRBD1. The ends lost 5 bases at V and 11 bases at J; junction bases unmatched: 10. The CDR3 is 13 residues long. Germline CDR1 and CDR2: SGHVS and FQNEAQ. The CDR3: CASSRHPRGQAFF. Written as DNA, the CDR3 is TGTGCCAGCAGCCGCCACCCCAGGGGGCAGGCTTTCTTT.

The chain joins TRBV9 to TRBJ1-2, with 7 bases aligning to TRBD1. The CDR3 spans 14 residues. The junction had 6 bases not matched to a gene; V was cut back by 0 bases and J by 7 bases. Germline CDR1 SGDLS, CDR2 YYNGEE. The CDR3 DNA sequence: TGTGCCAGCAGCGTAGGACAGGGAGGAGGTGGCTACACCTTC. This codes for CASSVGQGGGGYTF.

The rearrangement links TRBV7-2 to TRBJ1-2; 11 bases are shared with TRBD1. Germline lookup yields CDR1 SGHTA and CDR2 FQGNSA. V shed 5 bases and J 8 bases; nucleotides not matched to a gene: 7. The CDR3 is 14 amino acids. CDR3 loop: CASSQDRGRRGYTF. The CDR3 bases are TGTGCCAGCAGCCAGGACAGGGGGCGCCGGGGCTACACCTTC.

This clone occurred once. Additional DNA sequences in this sample encode the identical CDR3. This chain links TRBV4-1 with TRBJ1-4, with D possibly matching TRBD1 (5 bases). The CDR3 consists of 14 residues. CDR1 is MGHRA and CDR2 is YSYEKL in the germline V gene. Trimming removed 1 base from V and 5 bases from J, with 8 bases in between. The CDR3 here is CASSQVQGNEKLFF. The DNA of the CDR3 is TGCGCCAGCAGCCAAGTTCAGGGAAATGAAAAACTGTTTTTT.

The count of this clone is one. V gene TRBV12-3 or TRBV12-4 combines with J gene TRBJ1-1; no clear D gene. The CDR3 covers 13 residues. Trimming removed 5 bases from V and 11 bases from J, with 18 bases in between. Written as DNA, the CDR3 is TGTGCCAGCAGTGTTGAGGCAATTTCGGAGGCTTTCTTT. Residues: CASSVEAISEAFF.

A word on this clone: Other DNA sequences in the sample encode the same CDR3. The chain carries TRBV19 and TRBJ1-1; 11 bases agree with TRBD1. Trimming at V came to 6 bases and at J to 3 bases, leaving 0 bases not matched to a gene. The V gene's germline CDR1 is LNHDA and CDR2 SQIVND (reference sequence). The CDR3 is 13 residues long. CDR3 nucleotide sequence: TGTGCCAGTAGGGGACAGGGGGACACTGAAGCTTTCTTT. As protein: CASRGQGDTEAFF.

The chain recombines TRBV7-3 with TRBJ1-2, with 8 positions matching TRBD1. The CDR3 spans 13 residues. V trimming: 5 bases; J trimming: 4 bases; junction bases outside the gene matches: 3. Per germline, CDR1 SGHTA and CDR2 FQGTGA. CDR3 bases: TGTGCCAGCAGCCTAGACAGGGGCTATGGCTACACCTTC. Protein: CASSLDRGYGYTF.

This rearrangement joins TRBV5-1 to TRBJ2-7; 9 bases line up with TRBD2. The CDR3 has 15 amino acids. Germline loops: CDR1 SGHRS, CDR2 YFSETQ. V lost 0 bases, J lost 5 bases, and 6 bases stayed unmatched. The CDR3 protein is CASSLDSGRSDEQYF. The DNA of the CDR3 is TGCGCCAGCAGCTTGGATAGCGGGAGAAGCGACGAGCAGTACTTC.

V is TRBV7-8 and J is TRBJ2-1; D is unresolved. The CDR3 has 16 residues. The V and J ends lost 5 bases and 8 bases respectively, with 22 bases between them. Germline CDR1 SGHVS, CDR2 FQNEAQ. The CDR3 DNA reads as TGTGCCAGCAGCCGTGTGGGCATAGTACCGTGGGATGAGCAGTTCTTC. The encoded protein is CASSRVGIVPWDEQFF.